One sample yielded the 23 T cell receptor beta chains listed below, sequenced in a study of blood T cell repertoires in COVID-19. Some clones are missing from TCRdb's copy, which holds only in-frame ones; the method was immunoSEQ multiplex PCR. The table shows hundreds of thousands of clones, with about 88% occurring only once. Sequenced material: peripheral blood. Source of these receptors: a woman aged 40-49 years who had recovered from COVID-19.

This clone showed up just once. The chain combines TRBV6-4 with TRBJ2-1; maybe TRBD1 (5 bases). Germline CDR1 MRHNA, CDR2 SNTAGT. There are 13 residues in the CDR3. V was shortened by 5 bases and J by 9 bases, with 14 bases between the two germline ends. Here the CDR3 reads CASSPGRYGEQFF. CDR3 DNA sequence: TGTGCCAGCAGTCCAGGGCGATATGGTGAGCAGTTCTTC.

The chain couples TRBV19 to TRBJ1-4; a weak D match, TRBD1 (5 bases). Per germline, CDR1 LNHDA and CDR2 SQIVND (reference sequence). The CDR3 length is 14 residues. V was pared by 3 bases and J by 7 bases, with 12 bases between. CDR3 nucleotide sequence: TGTGCCAGTAGTATGCCAGGGTTTGGTGAAAAACTGTTTTTT. It specifies CASSMPGFGEKLFF. The full variable domain, in which reference TRBV19 and TRBJ1-4 provide the parts outside the CDR3, is DGGITQSPKYLFRKEGQNVTLSCEQNLNHDAMYWYRQDPGQGLRLIYYSQIVNDFQKGDIAEGYSVSREKKESFPLTVTSAQKNPTAFYLCASSMPGFGEKLFFGSGTQLSVL.

The chain links TRBV19 to TRBJ1-2; weak D call: TRBD1 (6 bases). The CDR3 runs 13 residues. Per germline, CDR1 LNHDA and CDR2 SQIVND (reference sequence). V gave up 5 bases and J gave up 12 bases, with 19 bases separating them. CDR3 sequence: CASSGEDRPRHTF. The CDR3 bases are TGTGCCAGTAGTGGGGAAGACAGGCCCCGCCACACCTTC.

The chain has TRBV18 and TRBJ2-1; 7 positions agree with TRBD2. Germline V gene sequence: CDR1 KGHSH, CDR2 LQKENI. This CDR3 region has 16 residues. J lost 11 bases, V lost 3 bases, and 16 bases had no gene match. CDR3 region: CASSPGGTESTMKQFF. The CDR3 DNA is TGTGCCAGCTCACCGGGGGGGACTGAAAGCACAATGAAGCAGTTCTTC.

This clone has a handful of counts. V and J are TRBV19 and TRBJ2-2, with 9 bases identical to TRBD2. CDR1 is LNHDA, CDR2 SQIVND, per germline (reference sequence). CDR3 length: 13 amino acids. Trimming removed 4 bases from V and 6 bases from J; junction bases left unmatched: 0. CDR3 sequence: CASSSGRAGELFF. CDR3 bases: TGTGCCAGTAGTAGCGGGAGGGCCGGGGAGCTGTTTTTT.

The rearrangement joins TRBV19 to TRBJ2-5, with D uncertain. V lost 5 bases, J lost 5 bases, and 15 bases lay in between. CDR1 is LNHDA, CDR2 SQIVND, per germline (reference sequence). The CDR3 runs to 14 residues. CDR3 DNA: TGTGCCAGTAGTCCCCGTAACCAACGGGAGACCCAGTACTTC. This sequence encodes CASSPRNQRETQYF.

V gene TRBV29-1 combines with J gene TRBJ2-3, with 8 bases matching TRBD1. This CDR3 spans 14 amino acids. In germline, CDR1 is SQVTM, CDR2 ANQGSEA. V gave up 4 bases and J gave up 2 bases; unmatched junction bases: 5. The CDR3 loop reads CSVVWTGSTDTQYF. The CDR3, as DNA: TGCAGCGTTGTGTGGACAGGGTCCACAGATACGCAGTATTTT.

This clone was observed a single time. CDR3 bases: TGTGCCAGCTCACCCGGGACAGGGGGTACCTACGAGCAGTACTTC. Its translation: CASSPGTGGTYEQYF. V usage is TRBV18 and J usage is TRBJ2-7, with 11 bases aligning to TRBD1. Germline CDR1 is KGHSH and CDR2 is LQKENI. The J segment lost 2 bases and the V segment lost 3 bases, leaving 3 bases of the junction unmatched. There are 15 residues in the CDR3.

The rearrangement uses TRBV6-2 or TRBV6-3 and TRBJ2-1, with a possible D match to TRBD1 (5 bases). CDR3 size: 14 residues. Germline assignment: CDR1 MNHEY and CDR2 SVGEGT. V lost 2 bases to trimming and J lost 4 bases, with 9 bases between them. CDR3 DNA sequence: TGTGCCAGCAGTTACAGGCAGGGTTACAATGAGCAGTTCTTC. Translating gives CASSYRQGYNEQFF.

Comments on this clone: This sample includes further DNA sequences coding for the same CDR3. The chain carries TRBV5-4 and TRBJ2-1, with unresolved D. Germline CDR1 SGHNT, CDR2 YYREEE (reference sequence). This CDR3 has 15 residues. Trimming took 4 bases from V and 0 from J, leaving 11 bases between them. The CDR3 DNA reads as TGTGCCAGCAGCCCAGCTGCTAGCTCCTACAATGAGCAGTTCTTC. This gives the protein CASSPAASSYNEQFF.

The chain links TRBV30 to TRBJ1-1; D gene unclear. The CDR3 runs to 12 residues. The germline CDR1 and CDR2 sequences are GTSNPN and SVGIG (reference sequence). V shed 3 bases and J shed 6 bases, with 11 bases lying between them. The CDR3 DNA sequence: TGTGCCTGGAGCCCAGAGAGGGCTGAAGCTTTCTTT. This sequence encodes CAWSPERAEAFF.

The rearrangement links TRBV6-5 to TRBJ2-1, with TRBD2 matching 11 bases. Germline CDR1 and CDR2: MNHEY and SVGAGI. CDR3 size: 13 residues. Losses at the gene ends were 6 bases for V and 5 bases for J; bases not matched to a gene: 0. CDR3 amino acids: CASRTSGDNEQFF. CDR3 in DNA: TGTGCCAGCAGGACTAGCGGGGACAATGAGCAGTTCTTC.

The chain uses TRBV5-1 and TRBJ2-1; 9 positions agree with TRBD2. The CDR3 spans 16 residues. V lost 4 bases to trimming and J lost 8 bases; unmatched junction nucleotides: 13. Germline V lookup: CDR1 SGHRS, CDR2 YFSETQ. The CDR3 sequence is CASSPRIAGAFDEQFF. The CDR3 DNA reads as TGCGCCAGCAGCCCCAGAATAGCGGGAGCTTTCGATGAGCAGTTCTTC. The variable domain in full, with the rest retrieved from reference TRBV5-1 and TRBJ2-1, is KAGVTQTPRYLIKTRGQQVTLSCSPISGHRSVSWYQQTPGQGLQFLFEYFSETQRNKGNFPGRFSGRQFSNSRSEMNVSTLELGDSALYLCASSPRIAGAFDEQFFGPGTRLTVL.

In this sample, this clone turned up once. This chain connects TRBV5-5 to TRBJ1-6; 8 bases line up with TRBD1. In germline, CDR1 is SGHKS, CDR2 YYEKEE (reference sequence). The CDR3 contains 16 residues. V lost 7 bases and J lost 8; bases outside the gene matches: 14. The CDR3 DNA reads as TGTGCCAGCGGCATGAGGCACACAGGGGGTGATTCACCCCTCCACTTT. It specifies CASGMRHTGGDSPLHF.

The chain's CDR3 is CASSEFSGSPQAFF. The CDR3 DNA reads as TGTGCCAGCAGTGAATTTTCCGGGTCCCCCCAAGCTTTCTTT. V gene TRBV25-1 combines with J gene TRBJ1-1; no reliable D call. The V gene's germline CDR1 is MGHDK and CDR2 SYGVNS. The germline V and J ends were trimmed by 1 base and 9 bases, with 15 bases remaining between them. The CDR3 has 14 residues.

This chain connects TRBV7-2 to TRBJ1-1; 7 nucleotides align to TRBD1. Germline V gives CDR1 SGHTA, CDR2 FQGNSA. V was clipped by 5 bases and J by 1 base; unmatched bases: 4. This CDR3 spans 14 amino acids. The CDR3 loop reads CASSLGTANTEAFF. For the CDR3, the DNA is TGTGCCAGCAGCCTAGGGACAGCGAACACTGAAGCTTTCTTT.

The rearrangement joins TRBV7-9 to TRBJ2-3; TRBD1 is a possible D gene (6 bases). Trimming left V 7 bases short and J 4 bases short, with 12 bases between. This CDR3 spans 13 amino acids. CDR1 and CDR2 from the germline V gene are SEHNR and FQNEAQ (reference sequence). The CDR3 sequence is CASKPRGADTQYF. CDR3 nucleotides: TGTGCCAGCAAGCCCAGGGGTGCAGATACGCAGTATTTT. Together with reference TRBV7-9 and TRBJ2-3, the CDR3 gives the full variable domain: DTGVSQNPRHKITKRGQNVTFRCDPISEHNRLYWYRQTLGQGPEFLTYFQNEAQLEKSRLLSDRFSAERPKGSFSTLEIQRTEQGDSAMYLCASKPRGADTQYFGPGTRLTVL.

This clone was observed a handful of times. This chain connects TRBV14 to TRBJ2-3; 14 bases align to TRBD2. V lost 5 bases and J lost 8; bases outside the gene matches: 15. Germline CDR1 is SGHDN and CDR2 is FVKESK. The CDR3 totals 18 residues. The CDR3 coding sequence is TGTGCCAGCAGCTCCCACACCAGACTAGCGGGAGGGCCCGGTACGCAGTATTTT. This translates into CASSSHTRLAGGPGTQYF.

The chain is built from TRBV6-6 and TRBJ2-1; maybe TRBD1 (6 bases). The V and J ends lost 6 bases and 0 bases respectively, with 12 bases between them. This CDR3 is built from 15 residues. Germline V gene sequence: CDR1 MNHNY, CDR2 SVGAGI (reference sequence). CDR3 nucleotides: TGTGCCAGCAGCCACAGGGAGAGCTCCTACAATGAGCAGTTCTTC. It is translated as CASSHRESSYNEQFF.

This chain connects TRBV19 to TRBJ2-1; 16 positions agree with TRBD2. V lost 3 bases to trimming and J lost 8 bases; unmatched junction nucleotides: 1. Germline-derived CDR1 and CDR2 are LNHDA and SQIVND (reference sequence). CDR3 length equals 15 residues. The CDR3: CASSMGLAGGDEQFF. As DNA, the CDR3 is TGTGCCAGTAGTATGGGACTAGCGGGAGGGGATGAGCAGTTCTTC.

The chain employs TRBV10-3 and TRBJ1-4, with 8 bases aligning to TRBD1. Germline CDR1 is ENHRY and CDR2 is SYGVKD. This CDR3 is built from 14 residues. J gave up 7 bases and V 6 bases, and 7 bases lay outside the gene matches. CDR3 region: CAISQGASVEKLFF. In DNA form, the CDR3 reads TGTGCCATCAGCCAGGGGGCGTCAGTTGAAAAACTGTTTTTT.

This clone was detected once. This chain links TRBV28 with TRBJ1-2, with 9 bases identical to TRBD1. This CDR3 comprises 14 residues. Trimming cost V 3 bases and J 8 bases; bases outside gene matches: 7. CDR1 and CDR2 from the germline V gene are MDHEN and SYDVKM. CDR3 DNA sequence: TGTGCCAGCAGTTTGAGGACCGGGACAGGGGGCTACACCTTC. Translating gives CASSLRTGTGGYTF.

V and J are TRBV6-2 or TRBV6-3 and TRBJ1-2; D may be TRBD1 (6 bases). CDR1 is MNHEY, CDR2 SVGEGT, per germline. The CDR3 spans 14 residues. The V end lost 0 bases, the J end lost 6 bases, and 11 bases lay between the germline ends. The CDR3, as DNA: TGTGCCAGCAGTTACTCGGGGGGGCTCGATGGCTACACCTTC. Its translation is CASSYSGGLDGYTF.